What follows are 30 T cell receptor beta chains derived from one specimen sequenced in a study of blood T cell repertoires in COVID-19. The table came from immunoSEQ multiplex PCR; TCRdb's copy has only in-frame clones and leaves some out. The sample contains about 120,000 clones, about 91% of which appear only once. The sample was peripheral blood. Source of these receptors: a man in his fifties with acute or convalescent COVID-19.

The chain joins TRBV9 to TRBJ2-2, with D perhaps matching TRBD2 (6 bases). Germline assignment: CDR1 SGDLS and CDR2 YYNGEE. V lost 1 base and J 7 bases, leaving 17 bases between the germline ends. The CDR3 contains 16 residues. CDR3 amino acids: CASSVWDGSQVGELFF. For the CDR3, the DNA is TGTGCCAGCAGCGTATGGGACGGGAGTCAAGTCGGGGAGCTGTTTTTT.

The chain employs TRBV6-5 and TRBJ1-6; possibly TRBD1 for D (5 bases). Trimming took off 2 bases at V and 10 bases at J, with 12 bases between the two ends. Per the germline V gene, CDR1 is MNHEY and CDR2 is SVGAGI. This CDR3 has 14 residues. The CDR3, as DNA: TGTGCCAGCAGTTACGAGACAGTGGGCTCACCCCTCCACTTT. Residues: CASSYETVGSPLHF.

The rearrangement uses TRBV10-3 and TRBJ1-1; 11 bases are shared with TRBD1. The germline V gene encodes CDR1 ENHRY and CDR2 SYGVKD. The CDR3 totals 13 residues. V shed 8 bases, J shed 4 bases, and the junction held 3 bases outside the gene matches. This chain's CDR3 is CAIGDRGGTEAFF. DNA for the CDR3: TGTGCCATCGGGGACAGGGGGGGCACTGAAGCTTTCTTT.

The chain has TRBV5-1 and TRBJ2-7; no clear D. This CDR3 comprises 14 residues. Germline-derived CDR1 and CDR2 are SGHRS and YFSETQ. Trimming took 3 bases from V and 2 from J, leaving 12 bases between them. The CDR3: CASSSTPSAYEQYF. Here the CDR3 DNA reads TGCGCCAGCAGCTCCACACCGAGCGCCTACGAGCAGTACTTC.

The CDR3 sequence is CASSLGLAGADYEQFF. The CDR3 nucleotides are TGTGCCAGCAGTTTGGGGCTAGCGGGAGCTGACTATGAGCAGTTCTTC. This chain connects TRBV28 to TRBJ2-1, with 10 bases lining up with TRBD2. The CDR3 is 16 amino acids. Germline V gene lookup returns CDR1 MDHEN and CDR2 SYDVKM. The J segment lost 8 bases and the V segment lost 3 bases, leaving 10 bases of the junction unmatched.

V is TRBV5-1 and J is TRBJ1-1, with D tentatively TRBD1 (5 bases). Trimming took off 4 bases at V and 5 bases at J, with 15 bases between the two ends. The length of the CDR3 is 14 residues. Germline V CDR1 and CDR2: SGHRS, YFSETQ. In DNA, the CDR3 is TGCGCCAGCAGCCAGCAGGGTGGAGGGACTGAAGCTTTCTTT. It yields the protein CASSQQGGGTEAFF.

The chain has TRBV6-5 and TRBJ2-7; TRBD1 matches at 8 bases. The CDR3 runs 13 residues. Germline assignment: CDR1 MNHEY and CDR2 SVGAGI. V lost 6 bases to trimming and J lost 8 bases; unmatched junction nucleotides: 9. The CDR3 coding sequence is TGTGCCAGCAGCCTCTGGACAGGGACACAGCAGTACTTC. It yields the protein CASSLWTGTQQYF.

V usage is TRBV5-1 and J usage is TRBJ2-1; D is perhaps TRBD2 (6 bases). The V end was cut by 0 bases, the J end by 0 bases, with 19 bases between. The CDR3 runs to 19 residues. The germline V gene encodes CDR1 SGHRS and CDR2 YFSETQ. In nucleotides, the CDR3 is TGCGCCAGCAGCTTGGTGGCTAGCGCTGGATGGAGCTCCTACAATGAGCAGTTCTTC. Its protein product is CASSLVASAGWSSYNEQFF.

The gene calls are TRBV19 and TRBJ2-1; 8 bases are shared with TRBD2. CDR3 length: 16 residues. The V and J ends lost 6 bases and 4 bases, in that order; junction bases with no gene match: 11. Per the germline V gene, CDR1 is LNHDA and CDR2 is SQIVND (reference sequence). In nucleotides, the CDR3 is TGTGCCAGTAGGCGGGGGGCCTTAAGCCTTTACAATGAGCAGTTCTTC. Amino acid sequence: CASRRGALSLYNEQFF.

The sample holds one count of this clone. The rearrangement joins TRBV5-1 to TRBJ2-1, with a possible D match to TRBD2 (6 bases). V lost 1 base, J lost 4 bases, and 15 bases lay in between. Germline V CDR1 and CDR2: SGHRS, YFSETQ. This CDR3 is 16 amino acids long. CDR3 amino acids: CASSLTGDLLYNEQFF. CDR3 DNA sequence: TGCGCCAGCAGCTTGACGGGGGATCTTTTATACAATGAGCAGTTCTTC.

The CDR3 DNA reads TGTGCCAGCAGTCAACAGGGGGCTTATGGCTACACCTTC. Its protein product is CASSQQGAYGYTF. The V and J genes are TRBV12-3 or TRBV12-4 and TRBJ1-2; 9 bases are shared with TRBD1. The CDR3 covers 13 residues. The V gene end was trimmed by 5 bases and the J gene end by 5 bases; junction bases not matched to a gene: 3.

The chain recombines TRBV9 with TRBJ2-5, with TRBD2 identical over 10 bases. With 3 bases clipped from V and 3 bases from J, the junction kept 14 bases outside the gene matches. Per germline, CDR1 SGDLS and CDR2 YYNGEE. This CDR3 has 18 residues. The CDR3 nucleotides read TGTGCCAGCAGCGAAGACCCCCCAGGAACTAGCGGGAAAGAGACCCAGTACTTC. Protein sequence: CASSEDPPGTSGKETQYF.

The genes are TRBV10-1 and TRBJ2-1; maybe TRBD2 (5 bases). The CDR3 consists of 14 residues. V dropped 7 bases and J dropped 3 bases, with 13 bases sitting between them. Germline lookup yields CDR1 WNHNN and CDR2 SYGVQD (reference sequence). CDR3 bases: TGCGCCAGCACTCCGGACTTGGTCTACAATGAGCAGTTCTTC. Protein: CASTPDLVYNEQFF.

CDR3 nucleotide sequence: TGCGCCAGCAGCCCCCGAGGTGAAATCGGCACCGGGGAGCTGTTTTTT. It yields the protein CASSPRGEIGTGELFF. The gene calls are TRBV5-1 and TRBJ2-2; D not certain. This CDR3 spans 16 amino acids. The germline CDR1 and CDR2 sequences are SGHRS and YFSETQ. Trimming took 4 bases from V and 4 from J, leaving 17 bases between them.

The CDR3 nucleotides read TGCGCCAGCAGCCCCTGGAGGGGAAACTATGGCTACACCTTC. Translated: CASSPWRGNYGYTF. The chain couples TRBV5-1 to TRBJ1-2, with D maybe TRBD1 (5 bases). From germline, CDR1 is SGHRS and CDR2 YFSETQ. This CDR3 has 14 amino acids. The V and J ends lost 4 bases and 2 bases respectively, with 12 bases between them.

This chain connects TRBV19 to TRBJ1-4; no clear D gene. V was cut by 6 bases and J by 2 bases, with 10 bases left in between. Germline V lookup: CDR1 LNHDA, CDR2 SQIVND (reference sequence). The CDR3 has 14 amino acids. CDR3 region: CASRGGLTNEKLFF. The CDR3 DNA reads TGTGCCAGTAGGGGCGGGTTGACTAATGAAAAACTGTTTTTT. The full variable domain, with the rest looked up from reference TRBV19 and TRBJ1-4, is DGGITQSPKYLFRKEGQNVTLSCEQNLNHDAMYWYRQDPGQGLRLIYYSQIVNDFQKGDIAEGYSVSREKKESFPLTVTSAQKNPTAFYLCASRGGLTNEKLFFGSGTQLSVL.

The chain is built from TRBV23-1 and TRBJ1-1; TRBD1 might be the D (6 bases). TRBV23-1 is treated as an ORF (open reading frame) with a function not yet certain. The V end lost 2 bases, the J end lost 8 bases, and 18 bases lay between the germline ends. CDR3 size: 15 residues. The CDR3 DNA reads TGCGCCAGCAGTCAAACCCTCCGCCGGGGGGCCGAAGCTTTCTTT. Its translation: CASSQTLRRGAEAFF.

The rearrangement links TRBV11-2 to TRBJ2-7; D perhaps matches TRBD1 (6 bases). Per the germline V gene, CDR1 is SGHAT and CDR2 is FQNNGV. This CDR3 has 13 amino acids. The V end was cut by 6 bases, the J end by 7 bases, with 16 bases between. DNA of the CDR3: TGTGCCAGCAGGGAACAATCAGGGGCGGAGCAGTACTTC. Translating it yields CASREQSGAEQYF.

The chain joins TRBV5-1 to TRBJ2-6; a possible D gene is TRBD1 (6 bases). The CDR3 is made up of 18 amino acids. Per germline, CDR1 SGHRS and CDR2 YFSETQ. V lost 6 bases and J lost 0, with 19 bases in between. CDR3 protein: CASTASGGYLSGANVLTF. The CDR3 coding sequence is TGCGCCAGCACCGCGAGTGGGGGCTATCTCTCTGGGGCCAACGTCCTGACTTTC.

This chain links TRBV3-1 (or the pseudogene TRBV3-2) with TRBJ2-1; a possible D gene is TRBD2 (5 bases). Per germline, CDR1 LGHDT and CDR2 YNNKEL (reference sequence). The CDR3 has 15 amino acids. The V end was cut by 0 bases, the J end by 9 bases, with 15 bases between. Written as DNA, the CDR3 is TGTGCCAGCAGCCAAGATCGCGGGTTGCTAGGTGAGCAGTTCTTC. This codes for CASSQDRGLLGEQFF.

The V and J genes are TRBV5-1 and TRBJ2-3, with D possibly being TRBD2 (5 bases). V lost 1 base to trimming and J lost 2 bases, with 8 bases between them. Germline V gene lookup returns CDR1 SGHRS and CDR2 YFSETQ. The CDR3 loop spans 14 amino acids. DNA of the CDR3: TGCGCCAGCAGCTTGCAGCGGCCCACAGATACGCAGTATTTT. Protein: CASSLQRPTDTQYF.

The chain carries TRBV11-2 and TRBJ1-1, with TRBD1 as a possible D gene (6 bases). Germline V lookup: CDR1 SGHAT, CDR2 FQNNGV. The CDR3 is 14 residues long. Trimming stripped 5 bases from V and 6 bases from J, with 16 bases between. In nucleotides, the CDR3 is TGTGCCAGCAGCGTACCTGGGGAGGGGGCTGAAGCTTTCTTT. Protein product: CASSVPGEGAEAFF.

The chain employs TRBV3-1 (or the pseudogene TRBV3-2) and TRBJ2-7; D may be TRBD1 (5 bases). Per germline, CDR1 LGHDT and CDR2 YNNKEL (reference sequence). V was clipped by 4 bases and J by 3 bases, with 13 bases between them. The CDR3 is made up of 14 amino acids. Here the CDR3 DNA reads TGTGCCAGCAGCCCGCCCGGACACCTCTACGAGCAGTACTTC. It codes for CASSPPGHLYEQYF.

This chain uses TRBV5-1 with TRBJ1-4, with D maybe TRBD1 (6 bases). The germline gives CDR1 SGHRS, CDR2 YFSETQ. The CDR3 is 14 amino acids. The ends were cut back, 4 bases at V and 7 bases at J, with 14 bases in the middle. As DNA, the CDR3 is TGCGCCAGCAGCCTTACAGGGCTCGGTGAAAAACTGTTTTTT. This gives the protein CASSLTGLGEKLFF. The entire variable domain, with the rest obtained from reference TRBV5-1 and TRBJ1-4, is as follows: KAGVTQTPRYLIKTRGQQVTLSCSPISGHRSVSWYQQTPGQGLQFLFEYFSETQRNKGNFPGRFSGRQFSNSRSEMNVSTLELGDSALYLCASSLTGLGEKLFFGSGTQLSVL.

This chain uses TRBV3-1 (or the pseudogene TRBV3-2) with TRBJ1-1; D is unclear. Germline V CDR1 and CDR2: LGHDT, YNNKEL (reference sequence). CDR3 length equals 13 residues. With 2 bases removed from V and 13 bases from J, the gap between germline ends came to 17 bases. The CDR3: CASSQSAAIFLFF. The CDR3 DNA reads TGTGCCAGCAGCCAATCCGCTGCTATATTCCTTTTCTTT.

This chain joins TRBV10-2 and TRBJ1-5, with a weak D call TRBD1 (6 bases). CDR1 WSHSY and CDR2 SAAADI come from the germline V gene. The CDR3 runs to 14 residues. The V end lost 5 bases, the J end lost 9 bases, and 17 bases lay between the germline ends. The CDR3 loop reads CASSQATLGGPQHF. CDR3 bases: TGCGCCAGCAGTCAGGCGACGCTAGGGGGGCCCCAGCATTTT.

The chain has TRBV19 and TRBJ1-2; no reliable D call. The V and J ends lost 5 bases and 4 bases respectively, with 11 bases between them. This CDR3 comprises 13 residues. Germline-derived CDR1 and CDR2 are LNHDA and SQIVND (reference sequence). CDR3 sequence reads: CASSGGRTYGYTF. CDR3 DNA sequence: TGTGCCAGTAGTGGAGGTAGAACCTATGGCTACACCTTC.

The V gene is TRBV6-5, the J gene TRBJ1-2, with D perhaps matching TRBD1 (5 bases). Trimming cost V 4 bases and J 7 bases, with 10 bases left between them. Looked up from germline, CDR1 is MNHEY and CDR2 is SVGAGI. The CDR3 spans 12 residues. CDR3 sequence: CASSSPGFGYTF. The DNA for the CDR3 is TGTGCCAGCAGTTCACCAGGGTTTGGCTACACCTTC.

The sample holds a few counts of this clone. DNA of the CDR3: TGCGCCAGCAGTGAATGGACAGTGTTCGACGAGCAGTACTTC. Translating it yields CASSEWTVFDEQYF. This chain links TRBV10-2 with TRBJ2-7, with D possibly being TRBD1 (6 bases). This CDR3 spans 14 amino acids. The V gene lost 3 bases and the J gene lost 5 bases, with 14 bases spanning the gap. CDR1 and CDR2 (germline): WSHSY, SAAADI.

Here the CDR3 reads CASSKGQSNTGELFF. The CDR3 DNA follows: TGCGCCAGCAGCAAGGGACAGTCGAACACCGGGGAGCTGTTTTTT. This chain links TRBV5-1 with TRBJ2-2, with 7 bases lining up with TRBD1. From germline, CDR1 is SGHRS and CDR2 YFSETQ. CDR3 length: 15 amino acids. V lost 4 bases and J lost 0; bases outside the gene matches: 3.